The clone carrying this T cell receptor (beta chain) was seen a few times. This entry is derived from a study of shared clonotypes between healthy human individuals. For the study at large: The cohort comprised a couple of women and a few men. Their ages spanned 18 to 49 years.

The authors ran the assay at deep level. Genomic DNA (from each subset) was split evenly across several immunoSEQ plates. Clones were sequenced by immunoSEQ multiplex PCR, and TCRdb holds only the in-frame ones, with some missing. The top ten clones hold roughly 13% of a sample with about 490,000 clones, 60% to 85% of them seen once. For unsorted samples, genomic DNA was extracted from about 90 million PBMCs. The sequencing sample was made of PBMCs. The TCR sequence derives from a woman aged 40 to 55 in good health. Some clones in this sample may be carry-over from other donors' samples.

The CDR3 here is CASSDPGGQPQHF. The CDR3 DNA is TGTGCCAGCTCCGACCCCGGGGGGCAGCCCCAGCATTTT. The gene calls are TRBV18 and TRBJ1-5; D perhaps matches TRBD1 (5 bases). CDR3 length: 13 amino acids. CDR1 and CDR2 (germline): KGHSH, LQKENI. V lost 6 bases and J 7 bases, leaving 13 bases between the germline ends.